This T cell receptor (beta chain) was captured in a study of blood T cells in healthy people across ages (dated by TCRdb to between 2015 and 2016). For the study in its entirety: In model experiments, template switching captured roughly one uniquely barcoded TCR beta cDNA molecule for every two T cells. The study measured age-related changes in TCR beta repertoire diversity using deep sequencing normalized with unique cDNA molecular identifiers. Donors of different ages were randomly distributed across sequencing lanes to avoid experimental bias. The study analyzed two additional independent replicas of 1 million unique cDNA reads from the same blood draw for two donors, one aged 18 to 30 and one aged 80 or older. The donors were split into four age groups: young (average about 16 years), middle-aged (39), aged (more than 55) and long-lived (82). Study-wide conclusions, independent of this receptor: Observed TCR beta diversity per million T cells fell roughly linearly with age, and a significant reduction was already apparent by age roughly 41. Because profiling used bulk unsorted PBMCs, naive and antigen-experienced compartments could not be compared conclusively. Estimates of total diversity from one million sequenced T cells were regarded as lower bounds and underestimates. The CMV infection status of donors was not known, potentially confounding age-related changes in expanded clonotypes. The long-lived group showed more naive CD4+ T cells, fewer expanded clones and increased TCR diversity than the aged group, suggesting age selection. The percentage of naive T cells measured by flow cytometry correlated strongly with observed TCR beta diversity.

Concerning this clonotype itself: No antigen is known for it. Per-nucleotide qualities are absent, and no much larger clonotype sits a single base away.

Systemically healthy Caucasian individuals from Russia, 39 in total and aged about 6 to 90 years, were included as donors. Each donor gave about 11 milliliters of peripheral blood, drawn into EDTA-treated Vacutainer tubes. Ficoll-Paque density-gradient centrifugation was used to isolate PBMCs, with at least 7 million obtained per sample. Total RNA, at least 5 micrograms per sample, was extracted from PBMCs with Trizol reagent. For every donor, flow cytometry on a PBMC aliquot measured the percentage of naive CD45RAhigh/CD27high T cells. Preparation of the library involved 5' RACE. These reads were obtained on an Illumina HiSeq 2500. A second PCR of about 7 to 12 cycles was performed with a sample-barcoded 5' primer and a J-beta primer mix. Each TCR beta cDNA molecule received a unique molecular identifier from a template-switch 5' adaptor carrying 12 random nucleotides. Each sample yielded at least 2.5 million CDR3-containing paired-end reads. All of the RNA was converted into first-strand cDNA using the Mint cDNA synthesis kit, with a TRBC-specific oligonucleotide serving as the primer. All cDNA was treated with uracil-DNA glycosylase and then went through a first 18-cycle PCR with the universal primers M1SS and BC2_uni_R. The original methods were these. For normalization, 1 million high-quality reads, each with a distinct molecular identifier, were randomly selected from each sample. Instead of being binned into consensus sequences, reads with shared molecular identifiers were discarded. CDR3 identification, clonotype clustering and error correction used MiTCR with a Q25 quality threshold and the strictest error-elimination algorithm. A nonparametric unseen species model with Euler transformation was used to estimate lower-bound total TCR beta diversity. In TCRdb, the public reads were trimmed at Q25 with fastp and aligned with MiXCR, with productive beta chains retained. Rows with one shared CDR3 protein collapse into an entry with the most common genes and DNA. The authors' filters were not applied to this entry. Counted in this sample were approximately 800,000 distinct CDR3 sequences; about 59% of them appeared once. About 30% of the sample comes from the top ten.

This TCR came from a man between 25 and 39 years old in good health. Sequenced input: blood.

The CDR3 region reads CASTHMGGYEQYF. The nucleotide sequence reads TGTGCCAGCACTCACATGGGGGGCTACGAGCAGTACTTC. The rearrangement combines TRBV27 with TRBJ2-7; TRBD2 is a possible D gene, resting on 6 matching bases. The CDR3 contains 13 residues, cysteine and phenylalanine counted. Just CDR3 DNA is preserved here, 39 bases in frame from base 1. The trim is 7 bases for V and 3 bases for J, with a gap of 13 bases between the germline ends. The germline V gene (reference sequence) sets CDR1 to MNHEY and CDR2 to SMNVEV.